This passage covers 22 T cell receptor beta chains from one sample sequenced in a study of blood T cell repertoires in COVID-19 (dated by TCRdb to the early 2020s). Libraries came from the immunoSEQ multiplex PCR assay. TCRdb carries this immuneACCESS record with in-frame sequences only. Its versions omit some clonotypes, under half of them owing to an unresolved V gene in the studies checked, with the rest unexplained. The sample yields tens of thousands of clones; roughly 90% were counted once. The ten largest make up around 0.41% of the sample. Material for sequencing was peripheral blood. These receptors all stem from a human donor in a cohort sampled during active COVID-19.

This chain connects TRBV11-2 to TRBJ2-5; 8 bases match TRBD1. Trimming at V came to 2 bases and at J to 5 bases, leaving 7 bases not matched to a gene. Germline CDR1 reads SGHAT; CDR2 reads FQNNGV. The CDR3 runs 15 residues. The CDR3 here is CASSLQGAYGETQYF. The CDR3 region has the DNA TGTGCCAGCAGCTTACAGGGGGCATATGGGGAGACCCAGTACTTC.

This rearrangement joins TRBV19 to TRBJ1-2; perhaps TRBD1 as D (6 bases). Germline V CDR1 and CDR2: LNHDA, SQIVND (reference sequence). V lost 5 bases and J 7 bases, leaving 14 bases between the germline ends. The CDR3 is 13 amino acids. For the CDR3, the DNA is TGTGCCAGTAGTTTGGAACAGGGCTTTGGCTACACCTTC. This gives the protein CASSLEQGFGYTF.

The chain couples TRBV7-8 to TRBJ2-6, with D tentatively TRBD1 (5 bases). CDR3 length equals 16 residues. Trimming removed 1 base from V and 6 bases from J, with 13 bases in between. Looked up from germline, CDR1 is SGHVS and CDR2 is FQNEAQ. CDR3 loop: CASSLGVRGKANVLTF. As DNA, the CDR3 is TGTGCCAGCAGCTTAGGAGTTAGGGGCAAGGCCAACGTCCTGACTTTC. The variable domain in full, with the rest retrieved from reference TRBV7-8 and TRBJ2-6, is GAGVSQSPRYKVAKRGQDVALRCDPISGHVSLFWYQQALGQGPEFLTYFQNEAQLDKSGLPSDRFFAERPEGSVSTLKIQRTQQEDSAVYLCASSLGVRGKANVLTFGAGSRLTVL.

This clone occurred a few times. The chain has TRBV19 and TRBJ1-1, with D tentatively TRBD1 (5 bases). The CDR3 has 13 amino acids. CDR1 is LNHDA and CDR2 is SQIVND in the germline V gene (reference sequence). The V end lost 2 bases, the J end lost 6 bases, and 10 bases lay between the germline ends. CDR3 sequence reads: CASSILDSAEAFF. CDR3 in DNA: TGTGCCAGTAGTATACTCGACAGTGCTGAAGCTTTCTTT.

The J gene is TRBJ2-1, the V gene TRBV15; 7 bases are shared with TRBD2. J was trimmed by 8 bases and V by 1 base; bases with no gene match: 5. Germline assignment: CDR1 LNHNV and CDR2 YYDKDF (reference sequence). The CDR3 is 14 amino acids. The CDR3 reads CATSRGEGRDEQFF. In DNA, the CDR3 is TGTGCCACCAGCAGAGGGGAGGGGAGGGATGAGCAGTTCTTC. The entire variable domain, with the rest obtained from reference TRBV15 and TRBJ2-1, is as follows: DAMVIQNPRYQVTQFGKPVTLSCSQTLNHNVMYWYQQKSSQAPKLLFHYYDKDFNNEADTPDNFQSRRPNTSFCFLDIRSPGLGDTAMYLCATSRGEGRDEQFFGPGTRLTVL.

The CDR3 is CAGRPGQESEAFF. Here the CDR3 DNA reads TGTGCCGGTAGACCGGGACAGGAATCTGAAGCTTTCTTT. The rearrangement uses TRBV2 and TRBJ1-1; 8 bases are shared with TRBD1. The germline CDR1 and CDR2 sequences are SNHLY and FYNNEI. CDR3 length: 13 amino acids. Germline trimming cut 11 bases from V and 6 bases from J; bases unmatched to any gene: 11.

This sequence joins TRBV18 and TRBJ1-2, with 9 bases matching TRBD1. There are 14 residues in the CDR3. V shed 2 bases and J 8 bases; nucleotides not matched to a gene: 6. Germline CDR1 is KGHSH and CDR2 is LQKENI. Written as DNA, the CDR3 is TGTGCCAGCTCACCAGCACAGGGGGCGCGAGGCTACACCTTC. Protein product: CASSPAQGARGYTF.

V and J are TRBV7-2 and TRBJ2-7; D is unclear. CDR1 is SGHTA, CDR2 FQGNSA, per germline. Trimming pared 6 bases from V and 3 bases from J, leaving 6 bases between. There are 11 residues in the CDR3. The CDR3 region is CASSEHYEQYF. CDR3 sequence (DNA): TGTGCCAGCAGTGAACACTACGAGCAGTACTTC. The full variable domain, in which reference TRBV7-2 and TRBJ2-7 provide the parts outside the CDR3, is GAGVSQSPSNKVTEKGKDVELRCDPISGHTALYWYRQSLGQGLEFLIYFQGNSAPDKSGLPSDRFSAERTGGSVSTLTIQRTQQEDSAVYLCASSEHYEQYFGPGTRLTVT.

The rearrangement uses TRBV6-6 and TRBJ1-2; 7 nucleotides agree with TRBD1. The CDR3 is made up of 15 amino acids. CDR1 is MNHNY, CDR2 SVGAGI, per germline (reference sequence). Germline trimming cut 2 bases from V and 7 bases from J; bases unmatched to any gene: 10. CDR3 loop: CASSYRDSSAGGYTF. CDR3 coding DNA: TGTGCCAGCAGTTACCGGGACAGTTCGGCTGGTGGCTACACCTTC.

V usage is TRBV2 and J usage is TRBJ2-7; 7 nucleotides agree with TRBD1. Trimming took 3 bases from V and 3 from J; bases not matched to a gene: 8. The CDR3 sequence is 15 residues long. The germline V gene encodes CDR1 SNHLY and CDR2 FYNNEI. The CDR3 DNA reads TGTGCCAGCAGTGAGGCCCTACAGGGGTACTACGAGCAGTACTTC. This gives the protein CASSEALQGYYEQYF.

The rearrangement joins TRBV21-1 to TRBJ1-2. TRBV21-1 is tagged as a pseudogene. This CDR3 is built from 17 residues. The CDR3 is CASSPQQPQRRGYGYTF. Written as DNA, the CDR3 is TGTGCCAGCAGCCCTCAGCAGCCACAACGGAGAGGCTATGGCTACACCTTC.

The chain carries TRBV3-1 (or the pseudogene TRBV3-2) and TRBJ1-2; D not certain. The germline CDR1 and CDR2 sequences are LGHDT and YNNKEL (reference sequence). Trimming took off 5 bases at V and 8 bases at J, with 12 bases between the two ends. This CDR3 is built from 12 residues. This CDR3 is CASSYSEWGYTF. CDR3 nucleotide sequence: TGTGCCAGCAGCTACAGTGAGTGGGGCTACACCTTC.

V is TRBV11-2 and J is TRBJ2-2; TRBD1 matches 10 bases. The CDR3 runs to 13 residues. V lost 8 bases and J lost 6; bases outside the gene matches: 3. Germline V lookup: CDR1 SGHAT, CDR2 FQNNGV. CDR3 amino acids: CASAGQGPGELFF. As DNA, the CDR3 is TGTGCCAGCGCGGGACAGGGGCCCGGGGAGCTGTTTTTT.

The V and J genes are TRBV5-5 and TRBJ1-3; 9 bases line up with TRBD1. V gave up 4 bases and J gave up 4 bases; unmatched junction bases: 3. From germline, CDR1 is SGHKS and CDR2 YYEKEE (reference sequence). The CDR3 spans 14 residues. CDR3 DNA: TGTGCCAGCAGCCCCGGGACAGGGGGAAACACCATATATTTT. It codes for CASSPGTGGNTIYF.

This rearrangement joins TRBV7-9 to TRBJ1-2, with a tentative D call TRBD1 (6 bases). Trimming stripped 1 base from V and 7 bases from J, with 10 bases between. This CDR3 region has 13 residues. Germline CDR1 and CDR2: SEHNR and FQNEAQ (reference sequence). The CDR3 DNA follows: TGTGCCAGCAGCTTAGATACAGGGACTGGCTACACCTTC. It specifies CASSLDTGTGYTF.

V usage is TRBV6-2 or TRBV6-3 and J usage is TRBJ2-7, with D possibly matching TRBD1 (6 bases). CDR1 and CDR2 from the germline V gene are MNHEY and SVGEGT. V was cut by 2 bases and J by 2 bases, with 16 bases left in between. This CDR3 is 16 amino acids long. CDR3 nucleotides: TGTGCCAGCAGTTACCTCCCAGGGGTACAGACCTACGAGCAGTACTTC. It specifies CASSYLPGVQTYEQYF.

The chain employs TRBV4-2 and TRBJ2-7; a possible D gene is TRBD1 (6 bases). With 4 bases removed from V and 0 bases from J, the gap between germline ends came to 13 bases. Germline V gene lookup returns CDR1 LGHNA and CDR2 YNFKEQ. The CDR3 spans 15 residues. CDR3 coding DNA: TGTGCCAGCAGCCCGGGGCAGGGGCCCTCCTACGAGCAGTACTTC. Amino acids: CASSPGQGPSYEQYF.

This chain uses TRBV7-5 with TRBJ2-7; TRBD2, the table's D call, lacks a check against the DNA. TRBV7-5 is termed a pseudogene. The CDR3 extends over 21 amino acids. The CDR3 region has the DNA TGTGCCAGAAGCTTAGATTTTCAGGGTGAGGGGCGCGGGGCCAGCTCCTACGAGCAGTACTTC. This gives the protein CARSLDFQGEGRGASSYEQYF.

The genes are TRBV19 and TRBJ2-5; D is unresolved. V gave up 4 bases and J gave up 0 bases, with 3 bases separating them. The CDR3 is 12 residues long. Germline V gene data show CDR1 as LNHDA and CDR2 as SQIVND (reference sequence). The CDR3 bases are TGTGCCAGTAGTAGCGACCAAGAGACCCAGTACTTC. Protein sequence: CASSSDQETQYF.

Concerning this clone: The junction differs from germline at one of its ends, possibly a read error. The rearrangement links TRBV5-5 to TRBJ1-3; no definite D call. Germline values: CDR1 SGHKS, CDR2 YYEKEE (reference sequence). The CDR3 runs 15 residues. In DNA form, the CDR3 reads TGTGCCAGCAGAGAATTACTTGTTACTGGAGACACCATATATTTT. Translation gives CASRELLVTGDTIYF.

The V call is TRBV6-5, the J call TRBJ2-7; 8 bases line up with TRBD1. CDR3 size: 13 residues. After removal of 7 bases from V and 1 base from J, the junction contained 3 bases not matched to a gene. The V gene's germline CDR1 is MNHEY and CDR2 SVGAGI. The CDR3 reads CASTTGVSYEQYF. The CDR3 DNA reads as TGTGCCAGCACGACAGGGGTTTCCTACGAGCAGTACTTC.

The chain carries TRBV7-9 and TRBJ1-2; D gene ambiguous. V gave up 3 bases and J gave up 2 bases, with 7 bases separating them. The CDR3 has 13 amino acids. Germline V gene sequence: CDR1 SEHNR, CDR2 FQNEAQ (reference sequence). CDR3 DNA sequence: TGTGCCAGCAGCTTGAACAGCAACTATGGCTACACCTTC. The encoded protein is CASSLNSNYGYTF. The full variable domain, in which reference TRBV7-9 and TRBJ1-2 provide the parts outside the CDR3, is DTGVSQNPRHKITKRGQNVTFRCDPISEHNRLYWYRQTLGQGPEFLTYFQNEAQLEKSRLLSDRFSAERPKGSFSTLEIQRTEQGDSAMYLCASSLNSNYGYTFGSGTRLTVV.